One sample yielded the 26 T cell receptor beta chains listed below, sequenced in a study of T cell responses to AZD1222 COVID-19 vaccine. TCRdb keeps only in-frame clones here, not all; method: immunoSEQ multiplex PCR. This table has 65,000 to 75,000 clones, 82% appearing once. The starting material was peripheral blood, obtained on day 0 of AZD1222 vaccination. Source of these receptors: an adult in good health.

The gene calls are TRBV18 and TRBJ2-7; D could derive from TRBD1 or TRBD2 (5 bases each). CDR1 KGHSH and CDR2 LQKENI come from the germline V gene. This CDR3 region has 13 residues. V lost 3 bases and J lost 3, with 9 bases in between. CDR3 coding DNA: TGTGCCAGCTCACCTGGGACCATCTACGAGCAGTACTTC. Translated, it gives CASSPGTIYEQYF.

This chain uses TRBV3-1 (or the pseudogene TRBV3-2) with TRBJ1-1; D unclear. Germline CDR1 reads LGHDT; CDR2 reads YNNKEL (reference sequence). The CDR3 runs to 14 residues. The germline V and J ends were trimmed by 2 bases and 0 bases, with 7 bases remaining between them. CDR3: CASSQLTMNTEAFF. The CDR3 region has the DNA TGTGCCAGCAGCCAACTTACTATGAACACTGAAGCTTTCTTT.

In this sample, this clone turned up once. V is TRBV27 and J is TRBJ2-1; 7 nucleotides align to TRBD2. The CDR3 is 14 amino acids. Germline V gives CDR1 MNHEY, CDR2 SMNVEV (reference sequence). The V segment lost 6 bases and the J segment 0 bases; nucleotides outside the gene matches: 2. Here the CDR3 DNA reads TGTGCCAGCAGGCGGGGGAGCTCCTACAATGAGCAGTTCTTC. Translating it yields CASRRGSSYNEQFF.

The J gene is TRBJ2-7, the V gene TRBV6-5; the match to TRBD2 covers 11 bases. Germline V gene lookup returns CDR1 MNHEY and CDR2 SVGAGI. The CDR3 totals 13 residues. The V segment lost 4 bases and the J segment 7 bases; nucleotides outside the gene matches: 3. The CDR3 nucleotides read TGTGCCAGCAGTTCGGGACTAGCGGAGGAGCAGTACTTC. Encoded protein: CASSSGLAEEQYF.

The rearrangement links TRBV10-1 to TRBJ2-1; the match to TRBD2 covers 9 bases. CDR3 length: 16 residues. CDR1 and CDR2 (germline): WNHNN, SYGVQD (reference sequence). V gave up 3 bases and J gave up 1 base; unmatched junction bases: 4. The chain's CDR3 is CASSDRSGGSYNEQFF. CDR3 DNA: TGCGCCAGCAGTGATCGGAGCGGGGGGTCCTACAATGAGCAGTTCTTC.

The sample holds a few counts of this clone. V is TRBV6-5 and J is TRBJ2-5; unclear D gene. Germline-derived CDR1 and CDR2 are MNHEY and SVGAGI. The CDR3 has 11 residues. V dropped 6 bases and J dropped 5 bases, with 7 bases sitting between them. DNA for the CDR3: TGTGCCAGCAGCCTCGGGGAGACCCAGTACTTC. Protein: CASSLGETQYF.

This chain uses TRBV7-9 with TRBJ2-7; tentative D call: TRBD1 (6 bases). The ends were cut back, 5 bases at V and 6 bases at J, with 14 bases in the middle. The CDR3 is 13 residues long. Germline CDR1 and CDR2: SEHNR and FQNEAQ (reference sequence). CDR3 in DNA: TGTGCCAGCAGCCGCCTAGGACAGATCGAGCAGTACTTC. Residues: CASSRLGQIEQYF.

The J gene is TRBJ1-1, the V gene TRBV29-1, with a weak D call TRBD1 (5 bases). The CDR3 has 16 residues. V lost 4 bases, J lost 0 bases, and 18 bases lay in between. Germline-derived CDR1 and CDR2 are SQVTM and ANQGSEA. The CDR3 sequence is CSVGRDGLTLNTEAFF. CDR3 nucleotides: TGCAGCGTTGGTCGGGACGGACTAACCCTGAACACTGAAGCTTTCTTT.

V and J are TRBV28 and TRBJ2-7; D gene uncertain. This CDR3 contains 12 residues. Trimming removed 4 bases from V and 5 bases from J, with 9 bases in between. Germline CDR1 is MDHEN and CDR2 is SYDVKM. The CDR3 protein is CASSSPNHEQYF. In nucleotides, the CDR3 is TGTGCCAGCAGTTCACCCAACCACGAGCAGTACTTC.

The chain recombines TRBV30 with TRBJ2-1; D is possibly TRBD2 (7 bases). Trimming cost V 0 bases and J 8 bases, with 17 bases left between them. Germline V gives CDR1 GTSNPN, CDR2 SVGIG (reference sequence). The CDR3 loop spans 15 amino acids. Here the CDR3 DNA reads TGTGCCTGGAGTGTAGGTGGGGGGGCATCTGATGAGCAGTTCTTC. This codes for CAWSVGGGASDEQFF.

Here the CDR3 reads CATGDKVVGQETQYF. The CDR3 DNA sequence: TGTGCCACCGGAGACAAAGTGGTGGGGCAAGAGACCCAGTACTTC. The rearrangement uses TRBV24-1 and TRBJ2-5, with no clear D. The CDR3 is 15 residues long. The V gene's germline CDR1 is KGHDR and CDR2 SFDVKD. Trimming removed 9 bases at V and 2 bases at J, with 18 bases between.

This clone was found a few times. CDR3 nucleotide sequence: TGTGCCAGCAGCTTAGTGAGTGGCAGTCCCACAGATACGCAGTATTTT. Translation: CASSLVSGSPTDTQYF. The V gene is TRBV11-2, the J gene TRBJ2-3; D remains ambiguous. The CDR3 totals 16 residues. Per germline, CDR1 SGHAT and CDR2 FQNNGV. V was shortened by 1 base and J by 2 bases, with 13 bases between the two germline ends.

The chain recombines TRBV15 with TRBJ2-1; no clear D gene. V lost 4 bases and J lost 0, with 10 bases in between. CDR3 size: 15 residues. Germline CDR1 and CDR2: LNHNV and YYDKDF (reference sequence). CDR3 sequence (DNA): TGTGCCACCAGCAAAGACGGAATCTCCTACAATGAGCAGTTCTTC. This encodes CATSKDGISYNEQFF.

This clone counts as medium-sized. The chain uses TRBV7-9 and TRBJ2-7, with 9 bases matching TRBD1. The trim removed 1 base at V and 5 bases at J, leaving 3 bases unmatched. CDR1 SEHNR and CDR2 FQNEAQ come from the germline V gene (reference sequence). The CDR3 has 14 residues. CDR3 loop: CASSLVGQGNEQYF. The CDR3 bases are TGTGCCAGCAGCTTAGTCGGACAGGGGAACGAGCAGTACTTC.

The chain combines TRBV29-1 with TRBJ1-2; D gene uncertain. Trimming took off 2 bases at V and 4 bases at J, with 5 bases between the two ends. CDR3 size: 11 residues. Germline CDR1 SQVTM, CDR2 ANQGSEA. The DNA for the CDR3 is TGCAGCGTTGAATCAAGCTATGGCTACACCTTC. Protein sequence: CSVESSYGYTF.

The chain uses TRBV2 and TRBJ1-2; D gene uncertain. V gave up 3 bases and J gave up 2 bases, with 13 bases separating them. Germline V gene data show CDR1 as SNHLY and CDR2 as FYNNEI. The CDR3 runs 15 residues. The CDR3 region has the DNA TGTGCCAGCAGTGACGAATTTTACGGAAACTATGGCTACACCTTC. Its protein is CASSDEFYGNYGYTF.

The chain recombines TRBV7-9 with TRBJ2-3; TRBD2 aligns across 9 bases. Germline assignment: CDR1 SEHNR and CDR2 FQNEAQ (reference sequence). V lost 2 bases to trimming and J lost 5 bases; unmatched junction nucleotides: 8. This CDR3 comprises 16 residues. The CDR3 reads CASSLTTSGGGDTQYF. Written as DNA, the CDR3 is TGTGCCAGCAGCTTAACGACTAGCGGTGGAGGAGATACGCAGTATTTT.

The chain uses TRBV14 and TRBJ2-3, with D perhaps being TRBD1 or TRBD2 (6 bases each). CDR1 and CDR2 (germline): SGHDN, FVKESK. The CDR3 covers 17 residues. The V and J ends lost 0 bases and 5 bases respectively, with 18 bases between them. The CDR3 region is CASSQEGRGPHGDTQYF. For the CDR3, the DNA is TGTGCCAGCAGCCAAGAGGGTCGGGGGCCCCACGGAGATACGCAGTATTTT.

The chain couples TRBV15 to TRBJ1-3, with D tentatively TRBD1 (6 bases). The CDR3 has 15 residues. V dropped 0 bases and J dropped 8 bases, with 14 bases sitting between them. CDR1 is LNHNV, CDR2 YYDKDF, per germline (reference sequence). The CDR3 DNA reads as TGTGCCACCAGCAGAGATGAAGGGGGATGGGACACCATATATTTT. Protein product: CATSRDEGGWDTIYF. The entire variable domain, with the rest obtained from reference TRBV15 and TRBJ1-3, is as follows: DAMVIQNPRYQVTQFGKPVTLSCSQTLNHNVMYWYQQKSSQAPKLLFHYYDKDFNNEADTPDNFQSRRPNTSFCFLDIRSPGLGDTAMYLCATSRDEGGWDTIYFGEGSWLTVV.

This rearrangement joins TRBV11-2 to TRBJ2-7; TRBD2 might be the D (6 bases). Germline values: CDR1 SGHAT, CDR2 FQNNGV. The CDR3 extends over 14 amino acids. Trimming shortened V by 6 bases and J by 2 bases, and 14 bases separated the two germline ends. CDR3 amino acids: CASSPGLGTYEQYF. CDR3 nucleotide sequence: TGTGCCAGCAGTCCGGGACTGGGAACCTACGAGCAGTACTTC. Full variable domain (rest looked up from reference TRBV11-2 and TRBJ2-7): EAGVAQSPRYKIIEKRQSVAFWCNPISGHATLYWYQQILGQGPKLLIQFQNNGVVDDSQLPKDRFSAERLKGVDSTLKIQPAKLEDSAVYLCASSPGLGTYEQYFGPGTRLTVT.

This rearrangement joins TRBV7-3 to TRBJ2-7; D is ambiguous. The CDR3 covers 14 residues. V was shortened by 2 bases and J by 0 bases, with 8 bases between the two germline ends. Germline CDR1 SGHTA, CDR2 FQGTGA. The chain's CDR3 is CASSLEPSSYEQYF. In nucleotides, the CDR3 is TGTGCCAGCAGCTTAGAACCGAGCTCCTACGAGCAGTACTTC.

The chain combines TRBV5-4 with TRBJ2-1; D is possibly TRBD1 (5 bases). V was trimmed by 4 bases and J by 4 bases, leaving 18 bases between them. In germline, CDR1 is SGHNT, CDR2 YYREEE (reference sequence). There are 16 residues in the CDR3. The CDR3 loop is CASSPQGGRTYNEQFF. Written as DNA, the CDR3 is TGTGCCAGCAGCCCGCAGGGCGGCAGGACGTACAATGAGCAGTTCTTC.

The chain is built from TRBV2 and TRBJ1-1; the D is unclear. V gave up 6 bases and J gave up 4 bases, with 3 bases separating them. Germline values: CDR1 SNHLY, CDR2 FYNNEI. The CDR3 covers 10 residues. CDR3 sequence: CASRGTEAFF. The CDR3, as DNA: TGTGCCAGCAGAGGCACTGAAGCTTTCTTT.

The chain links TRBV10-3 to TRBJ1-5; no reliable D call. CDR1 and CDR2 from the germline V gene are ENHRY and SYGVKD. V was cut by 6 bases and J by 3 bases, with 21 bases left in between. The length of the CDR3 is 17 residues. The CDR3 reads CAISGRRFPGHNQPQHF. For the CDR3, the DNA is TGTGCCATCAGCGGGAGAAGGTTCCCGGGCCACAATCAGCCCCAGCATTTT.

J is TRBJ1-1 and V is TRBV5-6, with 7 bases fitting TRBD1. The CDR3 totals 14 residues. The junction had 7 bases not matched to a gene; V was cut back by 3 bases and J by 5 bases. CDR1 SGHDT and CDR2 YYEEEE come from the germline V gene. The CDR3 DNA follows: TGTGCCAGCAGCTCGGGGAACAGGGGTACTGAAGCTTTCTTT. Translation: CASSSGNRGTEAFF.

The V and J genes are TRBV27 and TRBJ1-4; maybe TRBD1 (5 bases). The CDR3 totals 17 residues. Germline values: CDR1 MNHEY, CDR2 SMNVEV (reference sequence). Trimming removed 6 bases at V and 0 bases at J, with 17 bases between. The CDR3 region has the DNA TGTGCCAGCAGCCAGGGCCGGGATTACGCAACTAATGAAAAACTGTTTTTT. As protein: CASSQGRDYATNEKLFF.